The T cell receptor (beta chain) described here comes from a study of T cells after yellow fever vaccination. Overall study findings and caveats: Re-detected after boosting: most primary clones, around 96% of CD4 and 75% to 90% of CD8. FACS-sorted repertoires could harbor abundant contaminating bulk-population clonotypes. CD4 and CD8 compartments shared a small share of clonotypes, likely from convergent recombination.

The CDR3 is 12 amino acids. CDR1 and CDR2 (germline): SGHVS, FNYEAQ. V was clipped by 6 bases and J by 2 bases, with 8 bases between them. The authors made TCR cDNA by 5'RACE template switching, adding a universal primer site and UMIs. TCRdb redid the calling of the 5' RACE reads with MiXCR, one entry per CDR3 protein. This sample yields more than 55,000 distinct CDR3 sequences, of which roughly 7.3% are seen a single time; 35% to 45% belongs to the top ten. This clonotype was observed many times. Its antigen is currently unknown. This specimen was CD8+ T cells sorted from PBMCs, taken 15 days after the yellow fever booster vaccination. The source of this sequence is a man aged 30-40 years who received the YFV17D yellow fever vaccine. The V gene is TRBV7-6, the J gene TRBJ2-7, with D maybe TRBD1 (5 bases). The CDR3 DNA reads TGTGCCAGCAGTCGACAGCCCTACGAGCAGTACTTC. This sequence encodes CASSRQPYEQYF.